Below are 3 T cell receptor beta chains sequenced from a single sample in a study of immune evolution from preneoplasia to lung adenocarcinoma. Method: immunoSEQ multiplex PCR; TCRdb's copy keeps in-frame clones and lacks some. Among over 6,500 clones listed, about 84% were seen once. Sequencing was carried out using FFPE adjacent normal lung tissue. The receptors derive from a person aged 65 to 85 with lung adenocarcinoma.

The CDR3 protein is CASSPGGLEAFF. CDR3 bases: TGTGCCAGCAGCCCAGGGGGCTTAGAAGCTTTCTTT. This sequence joins TRBV14 and TRBJ1-1; 8 nucleotides line up with TRBD1. Trimming removed 4 bases from V and 8 bases from J; junction bases left unmatched: 3. The CDR3 extends over 12 amino acids. Germline V gene lookup returns CDR1 SGHDN and CDR2 FVKESK.

The rearrangement joins TRBV7-8 to TRBJ1-2; D gene unclear. V lost 6 bases and J 7 bases, leaving 21 bases between the germline ends. This CDR3 contains 15 residues. The V gene's germline CDR1 is SGHVS and CDR2 FQNEAQ. This chain's CDR3 is CASSFDGLLGVGYTF. As DNA, the CDR3 is TGTGCCAGCAGTTTCGACGGGTTGCTAGGAGTTGGCTACACCTTC.

This clone has only one observation. This sequence joins TRBV18 and TRBJ2-5, with D maybe TRBD2 (5 bases). V gave up 4 bases and J gave up 6 bases, with 9 bases separating them. CDR1 KGHSH and CDR2 LQKENI come from the germline V gene. The CDR3 is 12 residues long. This chain's CDR3 is CASSLAPKTQYF. The CDR3 DNA sequence: TGTGCCAGCTCACTAGCGCCGAAGACCCAGTACTTC.